Below are 27 T cell receptor beta chains sequenced from a single sample in a study of cytomegalovirus exposure and HLA in healthy donors. The data were produced by immunoSEQ multiplex PCR, yet TCRdb's version contains in-frame clones alone and is incomplete. Of tens of thousands of clones listed, about 85% are singletons. The source material was PBMCs. The receptors shown here come from a man younger than 40 in good health and CMV-seronegative.

In its sample, this clone was seen a few times. This chain links TRBV10-1 with TRBJ2-2; D ambiguous. This CDR3 region has 14 residues. V was shortened by 6 bases and J by 4 bases, with 12 bases between the two germline ends. Germline V gene lookup returns CDR1 WNHNN and CDR2 SYGVQD (reference sequence). CDR3 loop: CASRHRHCTGELFF. CDR3 sequence (DNA): TGCGCCAGCAGACACCGACACTGCACCGGGGAGCTGTTTTTT.

The V call is TRBV18, the J call TRBJ2-7, with D perhaps TRBD1 (5 bases). V shed 2 bases and J shed 5 bases, with 10 bases lying between them. This CDR3 has 13 residues. CDR1 and CDR2 (germline): KGHSH, LQKENI. The CDR3 DNA reads TGTGCCAGCTCACCAAGGGGATCCGACGAGCAGTACTTC. Translated, it gives CASSPRGSDEQYF.

This chain uses TRBV9 with TRBJ1-1; D is possibly TRBD1 (5 bases). Germline CDR1 SGDLS, CDR2 YYNGEE. This CDR3 has 14 residues. Trimming took off 1 base at V and 4 bases at J, with 11 bases between the two ends. DNA of the CDR3: TGTGCCAGCAGCGTAACTCAGGGTGGCACTGAAGCTTTCTTT. It translates to CASSVTQGGTEAFF.

CDR3 in DNA: TGTGCCAGCAGCGTGGGGACTAAGTACACAGATACGCAGTATTTT. It codes for CASSVGTKYTDTQYF. The gene calls are TRBV9 and TRBJ2-3, with 7 bases aligning to TRBD2. The germline gives CDR1 SGDLS, CDR2 YYNGEE. Unmatched junction bases numbered 5, after V lost 2 bases and J lost 2 bases. The CDR3 loop spans 15 amino acids.

The rearrangement links TRBV6-6 to TRBJ1-6; tentatively, D is TRBD1 (5 bases). V lost 2 bases, J lost 13 bases, and 15 bases lay in between. The CDR3 contains 14 residues. Germline V gene lookup returns CDR1 MNHNY and CDR2 SVGAGI (reference sequence). The CDR3 loop reads CASSYRGKDFPLHF. DNA of the CDR3: TGTGCCAGCAGTTACCGGGGGAAGGATTTCCCCCTCCACTTT.

V is TRBV7-8 and J is TRBJ1-5; a possible D gene is TRBD1 (5 bases). The ends were cut back, 5 bases at V and 0 bases at J, with 11 bases in the middle. There are 15 residues in the CDR3. CDR1 is SGHVS and CDR2 is FQNEAQ in the germline V gene. CDR3 in amino acids: CASSLGTSSNQPQHF. The CDR3 nucleotides read TGTGCCAGCAGCCTGGGGACTAGTAGCAATCAGCCCCAGCATTTT. Based on the CDR3 plus reference TRBV7-8 and TRBJ1-5, the full variable domain is GAGVSQSPRYKVAKRGQDVALRCDPISGHVSLFWYQQALGQGPEFLTYFQNEAQLDKSGLPSDRFFAERPEGSVSTLKIQRTQQEDSAVYLCASSLGTSSNQPQHFGDGTRLSIL.

The chain uses TRBV11-2 and TRBJ1-2, with a tentative D call TRBD1 (6 bases). CDR3 length equals 16 residues. V lost 5 bases and J lost 0, with 16 bases in between. Germline V lookup: CDR1 SGHAT, CDR2 FQNNGV. CDR3 region: CASSAITGKANYGYTF. CDR3 nucleotide sequence: TGTGCCAGCAGCGCAATAACAGGGAAAGCTAACTATGGCTACACCTTC.

The rearrangement joins TRBV10-3 to TRBJ1-2; TRBD1 matches 8 bases. The CDR3 is 15 amino acids. CDR1 and CDR2 from the germline V gene are ENHRY and SYGVKD. V was clipped by 6 bases and J by 2 bases; unmatched bases: 8. CDR3 region: CAIRDDRGGNYGYTF. Here the CDR3 DNA reads TGTGCCATCAGGGATGACAGGGGAGGCAACTATGGCTACACCTTC.

The CDR3: CASSIWLGRETTNEKLFF. DNA for the CDR3: TGTGCCAGCAGCATCTGGCTCGGCAGGGAAACAACTAATGAAAAACTGTTTTTT. V gene TRBV11-3 combines with J gene TRBJ1-4; D may be TRBD1 (5 bases). V was trimmed by 5 bases and J by 0 bases, leaving 19 bases between them. CDR1 and CDR2 from the germline V gene are SGHNT and YENEEA. The CDR3 runs 18 residues.

This clone was counted once. The gene calls are TRBV6-5 and TRBJ2-7; tentatively, D is TRBD1 (6 bases). Per germline, CDR1 MNHEY and CDR2 SVGAGI. The length of the CDR3 is 14 residues. The germline V and J ends were trimmed by 5 bases and 3 bases, with 14 bases remaining between them. CDR3 DNA: TGTGCCAGCAGTCCAGCAGGGGTCCTCTACGAGCAGTACTTC. Its protein product is CASSPAGVLYEQYF.

This chain connects TRBV9 to TRBJ1-6; no clear D. This CDR3 has 12 residues. CDR1 and CDR2 from the germline V gene are SGDLS and YYNGEE. Trimming shortened V by 4 bases and J by 9 bases, and 8 bases separated the two germline ends. The CDR3 coding sequence is TGTGCCAGCAGCCGCGGCCGTTCACCCCTCCACTTT. It translates to CASSRGRSPLHF.

The V call is TRBV9, the J call TRBJ2-1; 7 bases line up with TRBD2. Germline V CDR1 and CDR2: SGDLS, YYNGEE. The CDR3 length is 14 residues. J lost 8 bases, V lost 2 bases, and 7 bases had no gene match. CDR3 DNA: TGTGCCAGCAGCGTTGGCGGGGGATTCGATGAGCAGTTCTTC. Protein: CASSVGGGFDEQFF.

The chain is built from TRBV28 and TRBJ1-4, with 10 bases fitting TRBD1. CDR3 size: 15 residues. With V trimmed by 6 bases and J by 8 bases, 9 bases remained unmatched. The V gene's germline CDR1 is MDHEN and CDR2 SYDVKM. CDR3 amino acids: CASSSRGTGVEKLFF. The CDR3 bases are TGTGCCAGCAGCTCCCGCGGGACAGGGGTCGAAAAACTGTTTTTT.

The chain links TRBV28 to TRBJ1-2, with D possibly matching TRBD1 (5 bases). Germline assignment: CDR1 MDHEN and CDR2 SYDVKM. The germline V and J ends were trimmed by 7 bases and 4 bases, with 19 bases remaining between them. This CDR3 region has 15 residues. The CDR3 protein is CASISFGRASYGYTF. DNA for the CDR3: TGTGCCAGCATATCGTTTGGCAGGGCCTCCTATGGCTACACCTTC.

The V call is TRBV9, the J call TRBJ2-3; D ambiguous. V was shortened by 0 bases and J by 2 bases, with 16 bases between the two germline ends. This CDR3 has 17 residues. Germline assignment: CDR1 SGDLS and CDR2 YYNGEE. The DNA of the CDR3 is TGTGCCAGCAGCGTAGTTAGGCGGTTTTCCACCACAGATACGCAGTATTTT. This sequence encodes CASSVVRRFSTTDTQYF.

The J gene is TRBJ1-1, the V gene TRBV30; no clear D. The CDR3 runs 13 residues. Germline CDR1 and CDR2: GTSNPN and SVGIG (reference sequence). V lost 0 bases and J 5 bases, leaving 10 bases between the germline ends. The CDR3 region is CAWSVERVTEAFF. The CDR3 DNA follows: TGTGCCTGGAGTGTAGAGCGGGTTACTGAAGCTTTCTTT. Full variable domain (missing parts from reference TRBV30 and TRBJ1-1): SQTIHQWPATLVQPVGSPLSLECTVEGTSNPNLYWYRQAAGRGLQLLFYSVGIGQISSEVPQNLSASRPQDRQFILSSKKLLLSDSGFYLCAWSVERVTEAFFGQGTRLTVV.

V and J are TRBV30 and TRBJ1-4; maybe TRBD1 (5 bases). V was trimmed by 5 bases and J by 0 bases, leaving 13 bases between them. Germline CDR1 is GTSNPN and CDR2 is SVGIG (reference sequence). CDR3 length: 15 amino acids. The DNA for the CDR3 is TGTGCCTGGGGGTGGGGCCGATCAACTAATGAAAAACTGTTTTTT. Translated: CAWGWGRSTNEKLFF. Full variable domain (outside the CDR3, taken from reference TRBV30 and TRBJ1-4): SQTIHQWPATLVQPVGSPLSLECTVEGTSNPNLYWYRQAAGRGLQLLFYSVGIGQISSEVPQNLSASRPQDRQFILSSKKLLLSDSGFYLCAWGWGRSTNEKLFFGSGTQLSVL.

In this sample, this clone turned up a few times. The chain carries TRBV15 and TRBJ2-7, with TRBD1 matching 8 bases. Germline V gives CDR1 LNHNV, CDR2 YYDKDF (reference sequence). This CDR3 comprises 12 residues. This chain's CDR3 is CATSREGRGRWV. The CDR3 nucleotides are TGTGCCACCAGCAGAGAAGGCAGGGGGCGCTGGGTC.

This chain links TRBV19 with TRBJ2-1; possibly TRBD1 for D (5 bases). The germline V and J ends were trimmed by 4 bases and 8 bases, with 9 bases remaining between them. Germline CDR1 and CDR2: LNHDA and SQIVND (reference sequence). This CDR3 is built from 12 residues. CDR3 coding DNA: TGTGCCAGTAGTACCAGGGTGGATGAGCAGTTCTTC. The encoded protein is CASSTRVDEQFF.

The genes are TRBV10-3 and TRBJ2-3, with 11 bases aligning to TRBD2. V shed 8 bases and J 4 bases; nucleotides not matched to a gene: 8. Germline CDR1 and CDR2: ENHRY and SYGVKD. The CDR3 length is 15 residues. Written as DNA, the CDR3 is TGTGCCATCTCTCGTAGCGGGGGGGCCCCAGATACGCAGTATTTT. Amino acids: CAISRSGGAPDTQYF.

This chain uses TRBV7-8 with TRBJ2-2; possible D gene TRBD2, 6 bases. Looked up from germline, CDR1 is SGHVS and CDR2 is FQNEAQ. Trimming removed 5 bases at V and 4 bases at J, with 11 bases between. The CDR3 extends over 14 amino acids. The CDR3 protein is CASSLLASTGELFF. CDR3 DNA sequence: TGTGCCAGCAGCCTTCTAGCGAGCACCGGGGAGCTGTTTTTT.

CDR3 sequence: CASSQSWTRIETQYF. DNA for the CDR3: TGCGCCAGCAGCCAAAGTTGGACTAGGATAGAGACCCAGTACTTC. The gene calls are TRBV4-1 and TRBJ2-5; 7 bases fit TRBD2. The CDR3 contains 15 residues. The ends lost 2 bases at V and 4 bases at J; junction bases unmatched: 7. Germline-derived CDR1 and CDR2 are MGHRA and YSYEKL.

The rearrangement links TRBV18 to TRBJ2-2; the D gene is possibly TRBD1 (6 bases). The V gene lost 3 bases and the J gene lost 1 base, with 15 bases spanning the gap. Germline V gene data show CDR1 as KGHSH and CDR2 as LQKENI. The CDR3 extends over 17 amino acids. Written as DNA, the CDR3 is TGTGCCAGCTCACCTCCAATTGGACAGATGAACACCGGGGAGCTGTTTTTT. This codes for CASSPPIGQMNTGELFF.

The J gene is TRBJ2-7, the V gene TRBV29-1; D is perhaps TRBD1 (7 bases). Germline V CDR1 and CDR2: SQVTM, ANQGSEA. The CDR3 has 15 amino acids. Trimming took off 7 bases at V and 0 bases at J, with 19 bases between the two ends. The CDR3 DNA is TGCAGCGCAAAACCAGGGGGGCTTGGCTCCTACGAGCAGTACTTC. It encodes CSAKPGGLGSYEQYF.

This clone came up once. The chain links TRBV7-2 to TRBJ1-4, with D tentatively TRBD1 (6 bases). Germline V gene sequence: CDR1 SGHTA, CDR2 FQGNSA. Trimming cost V 5 bases and J 4 bases, with 14 bases left between them. There are 15 residues in the CDR3. The CDR3 sequence: CASSGRDTYNEKLFF. The CDR3 nucleotides read TGTGCCAGCAGCGGACGGGACACTTATAATGAAAAACTGTTTTTT.

In its sample, this clone was seen once. V usage is TRBV7-8 and J usage is TRBJ2-6; tentative D call: TRBD2 (5 bases). The V and J ends lost 4 bases and 3 bases respectively, with 13 bases between them. The germline CDR1 and CDR2 sequences are SGHVS and FQNEAQ. The CDR3 sequence is 16 residues long. The CDR3 region has the DNA TGTGCCAGCAGCTCGGACGGGGTCGGTGGGGCCAACGTCCTGACTTTC. Its protein is CASSSDGVGGANVLTF.

The table lists this clone with a few counts. The chain has TRBV9 and TRBJ2-1; D is possibly TRBD2 (6 bases). The CDR3 runs to 16 residues. The V gene lost 3 bases and the J gene lost 2 bases, with 15 bases spanning the gap. Germline CDR1 and CDR2: SGDLS and YYNGEE. The CDR3 sequence: CASSGGTRVTYNEQFF. In nucleotides, the CDR3 is TGTGCCAGCAGCGGAGGGACTCGGGTGACCTACAATGAGCAGTTCTTC.